This is a list of T cell receptor beta chains from one sample in a study of T cell repertoires in cytomegalovirus infection. TCRdb independently ran MiXCR on the reads; one entry per CDR3 protein. Among approximately 590,000 distinct CDR3 sequences listed, about 40% were seen once. Their specific antigens are unknown. This sample comprised cultured PBMCs, obtained from culture after CMV antigen stimulation. These receptors came from a human donor in good health (CMV status not recorded). Some clones in this sample may be carry-over from other donors' samples. CDR3s include the opening cysteine and the closing phenylalanine or tryptophan. Each record gives: V gene, J gene, clone size, CDR3 protein. The size of a clone is reported for some rows only, either as once, few or many, or as a class for expanded clones.

V gene: TRBV7-6; J gene: TRBJ2-2; clone size: -; CDR3 protein: CASSFPRATGELFF
V gene: TRBV5-5; J gene: TRBJ2-7; clone size: few; CDR3 protein: CASSWTGTGYREQYF
V gene: TRBV7-2; J gene: TRBJ1-1; clone size: -; CDR3 protein: CASSLTGLLGAFF
V gene: TRBV6-5; J gene: TRBJ1-3; clone size: -; CDR3 protein: CASSRGFSSGNTIYF
V gene: TRBV10-3; J gene: TRBJ1-3; clone size: few; CDR3 protein: CAISETRTEGNTIYF
V gene: TRBV28; J gene: TRBJ2-5; clone size: -; CDR3 protein: CASSETGGGETQYF
V gene: TRBV19; J gene: TRBJ2-2; clone size: few; CDR3 protein: CASSTTQSGQHTGELFF
V gene: TRBV20-1; J gene: TRBJ2-7; clone size: -; CDR3 protein: CSAKKGVGTGAYEQYF
V gene: TRBV7-2; J gene: TRBJ2-5; clone size: many; CDR3 protein: CASSFGGSGETQYF
V gene: TRBV11-2; J gene: TRBJ2-7; clone size: -; CDR3 protein: CASSLAGTDYEQYF
V gene: TRBV12-3/TRBV12-4; J gene: TRBJ2-5; clone size: few; CDR3 protein: CASSFLAQETQYF
V gene: TRBV7-6; J gene: TRBJ1-1; clone size: few; CDR3 protein: CASSAGTENSEAFF
V gene: TRBV7-2; J gene: TRBJ2-1; clone size: -; CDR3 protein: CASSSRGTSGRTYNEQFF
V gene: TRBV12-3/TRBV12-4; J gene: TRBJ2-3; clone size: few; CDR3 protein: CASSRRLAGETDTQYF
V gene: TRBV7-6; J gene: TRBJ1-6; clone size: -; CDR3 protein: CASSFRERSPLHF
V gene: TRBV4-1; J gene: TRBJ2-1; clone size: -; CDR3 protein: CASSRGEGPGTGEQFF
V gene: TRBV20-1; J gene: TRBJ1-5; clone size: -; CDR3 protein: CSASYPRGGQPQHF
V gene: TRBV29-1; J gene: TRBJ1-2; clone size: -; CDR3 protein: CSTSLENYGYTF
V gene: TRBV9; J gene: TRBJ2-7; clone size: -; CDR3 protein: CASIVPTTVYEQYF
V gene: TRBV12-3/TRBV12-4; J gene: TRBJ1-5; clone size: few; CDR3 protein: CASTTGDLQPQHF
V gene: TRBV27; J gene: TRBJ2-3; clone size: -; CDR3 protein: CASSARSDTQYF
V gene: TRBV7-2; J gene: TRBJ1-4; clone size: few; CDR3 protein: CASSLIRGANEKLFF
V gene: TRBV7-6; J gene: TRBJ2-2; clone size: many; CDR3 protein: CASSPDRLPTGELFF
V gene: TRBV7-6; J gene: TRBJ1-3; clone size: few; CDR3 protein: CASSPLWAGGNTIYF
V gene: TRBV7-2; J gene: TRBJ2-2; clone size: once; CDR3 protein: CASSSGPTRTRELFF
V gene: TRBV20-1; J gene: TRBJ2-1; clone size: -; CDR3 protein: CSARMPTYNEQFF
V gene: TRBV4-1; J gene: TRBJ2-1; clone size: -; CDR3 protein: CASSPWDGEQFF
V gene: TRBV12-3/TRBV12-4; J gene: TRBJ2-7; clone size: -; CDR3 protein: CASSFNPYEQYF
V gene: TRBV6-2/TRBV6-3; J gene: TRBJ2-5; clone size: many; CDR3 protein: CASTGRYQETQYF
V gene: TRBV2; J gene: TRBJ2-1; clone size: -; CDR3 protein: CASSDIASKQFF
V gene: TRBV18; J gene: TRBJ1-5; clone size: few; CDR3 protein: CASSLDSHQPQHF
V gene: TRBV12-3/TRBV12-4; J gene: TRBJ2-2; clone size: few; CDR3 protein: CASSFFVGADTGELFF
V gene: TRBV7-2; J gene: TRBJ2-7; clone size: many; CDR3 protein: CASSLSGSPPLEQYF
V gene: TRBV4-1; J gene: TRBJ1-5; clone size: few; CDR3 protein: CASSQDPAGDQPQHF
V gene: TRBV11-2; J gene: TRBJ2-7; clone size: -; CDR3 protein: CASSLLGGTSAYEQYF
V gene: TRBV20-1; J gene: TRBJ1-2; clone size: few; CDR3 protein: CSAPVYGYTF
V gene: TRBV12-3/TRBV12-4; J gene: TRBJ1-1; clone size: -; CDR3 protein: CASSPLSEAFF
V gene: TRBV12-3/TRBV12-4; J gene: TRBJ1-2; clone size: -; CDR3 protein: CASTQGPYGYTF
V gene: TRBV10-3; J gene: TRBJ2-3; clone size: -; CDR3 protein: CAIKRGGLHTWDTQYF
V gene: TRBV5-1; J gene: TRBJ2-7; clone size: -; CDR3 protein: CASSLNTPYEQYF